This T cell receptor (beta chain) was identified during a study of T-cell reconstitution after alpha-beta-depleted transplantation in children. The sample holds a few counts of this clonotype. Molecular barcoding with unique molecular identifiers was used for the TCRbeta library. Using its own MiXCR run on the PCR reads, TCRdb lists one record per CDR3 protein. The table lists hundreds of thousands of distinct CDR3 sequences, approximately 16% of them singletons. The CDR3 contains 15 residues. Trimming shortened V by 5 bases and J by 4 bases, and 20 bases separated the two germline ends. The V gene's germline CDR1 is SQVTM and CDR2 ANQGSEA.

The chain carries TRBV29-1 and TRBJ2-5; D possibly corresponds to TRBD1 (7 bases). The sample in question was PBMCs from the stem cell graft donor, obtained from the stem cell graft. This clonotype was sampled from a human donor who donated a stem cell graft to a child with acute myeloid leukemia. The CDR3 region has the DNA TGCAGCGTTCCCACGGCAGGGGGGAGAGGAGAGACCCAGTACTTC. It is translated as CSVPTAGGRGETQYF.